Presented here are 16 T cell receptor beta chains from one specimen sequenced in a study of blood T cell repertoires in COVID-19. The table came from immunoSEQ multiplex PCR; TCRdb's copy has only in-frame clones and leaves some out. The data hold around 100,000 clones, with about nine tenths observed a single time. The specimen was peripheral blood. The receptor set was obtained from a man in his fifties or sixties with COVID-19, enrolled during active disease.

This chain links TRBV2 with TRBJ2-7; TRBD1 might be the D (6 bases). V was trimmed by 8 bases and J by 7 bases, leaving 18 bases between them. The length of the CDR3 is 13 residues. Germline V gene lookup returns CDR1 SNHLY and CDR2 FYNNEI. CDR3 residues: CASRVSRDMEQYF. The CDR3 DNA sequence: TGTGCCAGCCGAGTTTCCCGGGACATGGAGCAGTACTTC.

V and J are TRBV11-3 and TRBJ2-7, with D possibly TRBD1 on 6 matching bases. The CDR3 has 14 amino acids. Per the germline V gene, CDR1 is SGHNT and CDR2 is YENEEA. The V end was cut by 1 base, the J end by 3 bases, with 10 bases between. The CDR3 nucleotides read TGTGCCAGCAGCTTAGGTCCGACAGGCTACGAGCAGTACTTC. Encoded protein: CASSLGPTGYEQYF.

This chain's CDR3 is CASSVGGASTDTQYF. The DNA of the CDR3 is TGTGCCAGCAGCGTAGGCGGGGCTAGCACAGATACGCAGTATTTT. The chain links TRBV9 to TRBJ2-3; tentatively, D is TRBD2 (6 bases). The CDR3 has 15 residues. Trimming cost V 0 bases and J 0 bases, with 8 bases left between them. Germline CDR1 and CDR2: SGDLS and YYNGEE.

The V gene is TRBV19, the J gene TRBJ2-3; D unresolved. The V gene's germline CDR1 is LNHDA and CDR2 SQIVND (reference sequence). CDR3 size: 13 residues. The germline V and J ends were trimmed by 8 bases and 3 bases, with 12 bases remaining between them. DNA of the CDR3: TGTGCCAGTTCACGGGTTGTGACAGATACGCAGTATTTT. Its translation is CASSRVVTDTQYF.

The chain recombines TRBV6-5 with TRBJ2-3, with D possibly TRBD2 on 5 matching bases. This CDR3 spans 15 amino acids. Trimming shortened V by 5 bases and J by 0 bases, and 12 bases separated the two germline ends. CDR1 MNHEY and CDR2 SVGAGI come from the germline V gene. In DNA form, the CDR3 reads TGTGCCAGCAGTCCGGCGTGGGAGAGCACAGATACGCAGTATTTT. Amino acids: CASSPAWESTDTQYF.

In its sample, this clone was seen a few times. The chain has TRBV29-1 and TRBJ1-1, with 8 nucleotides matching TRBD1. The ends lost 5 bases at V and 5 bases at J; junction bases unmatched: 7. CDR1 is SQVTM, CDR2 ANQGSEA, per germline. The CDR3 sequence is 13 residues long. The CDR3 spells CSVFTGGRTEAFF. Written as DNA, the CDR3 is TGCAGCGTTTTCACAGGGGGGAGAACTGAAGCTTTCTTT.

This sequence joins TRBV2 and TRBJ2-3; no reliable D call. Trimming shortened V by 2 bases and J by 0 bases, and 12 bases separated the two germline ends. Germline lookup yields CDR1 SNHLY and CDR2 FYNNEI. The CDR3 has 16 amino acids. CDR3 DNA sequence: TGTGCCAGCAGTGAATTACAAGTACCTAGCACAGATACGCAGTATTTT. Its protein product is CASSELQVPSTDTQYF.

V gene TRBV7-9 combines with J gene TRBJ2-7, with D possibly matching TRBD2 (5 bases). Per germline, CDR1 SEHNR and CDR2 FQNEAQ (reference sequence). Trimming took off 1 base at V and 2 bases at J, with 12 bases between the two ends. The CDR3 contains 15 residues. CDR3 in DNA: TGTGCCAGCAGCTTAGGCGATGACGGGACCTACGAGCAGTACTTC. Its translation is CASSLGDDGTYEQYF.

This chain connects TRBV5-8 to TRBJ1-6; D possibly corresponds to TRBD1 (6 bases). This CDR3 comprises 13 residues. The V and J ends lost 2 bases and 7 bases respectively, with 7 bases between them. CDR1 SGHTS and CDR2 YDEGEE come from the germline V gene. In DNA, the CDR3 is TGTGCCAGCAGCTTTGACAGGAATTCACCCCTCCACTTT. This translates into CASSFDRNSPLHF.

The chain joins TRBV6-6 to TRBJ2-7; 7 positions match TRBD1. Germline V lookup: CDR1 MNHNY, CDR2 SVGAGI (reference sequence). CDR3 length equals 14 residues. The ends lost 2 bases at V and 4 bases at J; junction bases unmatched: 5. DNA of the CDR3: TGTGCCAGCAGTTACAGTTCGGGACAGTACGAGCAGTACTTC. It translates to CASSYSSGQYEQYF.

The gene calls are TRBV28 and TRBJ2-3; D ambiguous. The CDR3 has 13 amino acids. Germline V gives CDR1 MDHEN, CDR2 SYDVKM. Trimming removed 3 bases at V and 0 bases at J, with 4 bases between. The CDR3 sequence is CASSFRSTDTQYF. DNA of the CDR3: TGTGCCAGCAGTTTTCGGAGCACAGATACGCAGTATTTT. Full variable domain (rest looked up from reference TRBV28 and TRBJ2-3): DVKVTQSSRYLVKRTGEKVFLECVQDMDHENMFWYRQDPGLGLRLIYFSYDVKMKEKGDIPEGYSVSREKKERFSLILESASTNQTSMYLCASSFRSTDTQYFGPGTRLTVL.

This chain links TRBV18 with TRBJ2-3, with 7 bases lining up with TRBD1. Germline assignment: CDR1 KGHSH and CDR2 LQKENI. The CDR3 extends over 15 amino acids. Unmatched junction bases numbered 5, after V lost 3 bases and J lost 2 bases. CDR3 in DNA: TGTGCCAGCTCACCCCCGGGACAGTCCACAGATACGCAGTATTTT. Amino acids: CASSPPGQSTDTQYF.

The count of this clone is one. The rearrangement uses TRBV21-1 and TRBJ2-7; the table assigns TRBD2, which was not confirmed against the DNA. TRBV21-1 has pseudogene status. The CDR3 has 16 residues. This CDR3 reads CASSKLHRRVAYEQYF. In nucleotides, the CDR3 is TGTGCCAGCAGCAAGCTCCATCGGCGGGTCGCCTACGAGCAGTACTTC.

The chain has TRBV4-1 and TRBJ1-4; TRBD1 might be the D (6 bases). Germline-derived CDR1 and CDR2 are MGHRA and YSYEKL. CDR3 length: 16 amino acids. V lost 0 bases, J lost 8 bases, and 16 bases lay in between. The CDR3 loop is CASSQEPNRAREKLFF. CDR3 DNA: TGCGCCAGCAGCCAAGAACCCAACAGGGCGCGGGAAAAACTGTTTTTT.

The chain recombines TRBV3-1 (or the pseudogene TRBV3-2) with TRBJ2-5, with D perhaps TRBD1 (6 bases). This CDR3 contains 12 residues. Trimming took 6 bases from V and 2 from J, leaving 7 bases between them. From germline, CDR1 is LGHDT and CDR2 YNNKEL (reference sequence). The CDR3 nucleotides are TGTGCCAGCAGAGACAGGCAAGAGACCCAGTACTTC. Translated, it gives CASRDRQETQYF.

V usage is TRBV7-8 and J usage is TRBJ2-3, with D possibly TRBD1 on 5 matching bases. The CDR3 has 15 residues. V lost 5 bases and J lost 2, with 14 bases in between. The V gene's germline CDR1 is SGHVS and CDR2 FQNEAQ. The CDR3 region has the DNA TGTGCCAGCAGCCCACCAGGGATCCCCACAGATACGCAGTATTTT. Translated, it gives CASSPPGIPTDTQYF.